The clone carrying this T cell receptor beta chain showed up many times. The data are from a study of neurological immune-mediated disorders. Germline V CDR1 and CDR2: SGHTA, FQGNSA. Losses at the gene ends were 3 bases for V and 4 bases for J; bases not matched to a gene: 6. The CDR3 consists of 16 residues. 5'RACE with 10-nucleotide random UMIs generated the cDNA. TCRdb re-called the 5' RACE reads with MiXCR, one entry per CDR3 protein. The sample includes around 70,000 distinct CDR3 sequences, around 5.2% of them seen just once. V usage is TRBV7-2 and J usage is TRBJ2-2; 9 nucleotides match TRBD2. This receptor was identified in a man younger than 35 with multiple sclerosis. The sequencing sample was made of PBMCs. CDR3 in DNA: TGTGCCAGCAGCTTTTTAGCGGGGGAGATCACCGGGGAGCTGTTTTTT. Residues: CASSFLAGEITGELFF.